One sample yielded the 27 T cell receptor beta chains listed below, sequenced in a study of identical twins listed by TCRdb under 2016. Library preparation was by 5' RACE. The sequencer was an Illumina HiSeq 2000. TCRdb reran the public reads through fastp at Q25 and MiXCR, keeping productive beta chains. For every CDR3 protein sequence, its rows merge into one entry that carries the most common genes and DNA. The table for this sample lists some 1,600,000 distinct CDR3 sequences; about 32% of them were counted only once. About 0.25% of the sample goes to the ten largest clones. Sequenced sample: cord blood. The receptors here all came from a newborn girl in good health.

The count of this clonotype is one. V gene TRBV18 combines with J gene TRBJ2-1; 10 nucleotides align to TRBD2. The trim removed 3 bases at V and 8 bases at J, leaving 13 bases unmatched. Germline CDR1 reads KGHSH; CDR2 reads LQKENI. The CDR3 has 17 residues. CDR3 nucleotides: TGTGCCAGCTCACCCTGGGAAGCGGGAGGGCGTCTATATGAGCAGTTCTTC. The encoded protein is CASSPWEAGGRLYEQFF. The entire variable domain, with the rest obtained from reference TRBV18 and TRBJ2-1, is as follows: NAGVMQNPRHLVRRRGQEARLRCSPMKGHSHVYWYRQLPEEGLKFMVYLQKENIIDESGMPKERFSAEFPKEGPSILRIQQVVRGDSAAYFCASSPWEAGGRLYEQFFGPGTRLTVL.

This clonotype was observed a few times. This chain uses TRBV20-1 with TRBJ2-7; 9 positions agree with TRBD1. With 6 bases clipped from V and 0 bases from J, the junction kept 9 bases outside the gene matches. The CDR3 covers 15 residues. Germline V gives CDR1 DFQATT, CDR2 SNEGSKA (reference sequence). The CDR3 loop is CSAPGVDRGSYEQYF. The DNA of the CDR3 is TGCAGTGCCCCAGGGGTGGACAGGGGCTCCTACGAGCAGTACTTC.

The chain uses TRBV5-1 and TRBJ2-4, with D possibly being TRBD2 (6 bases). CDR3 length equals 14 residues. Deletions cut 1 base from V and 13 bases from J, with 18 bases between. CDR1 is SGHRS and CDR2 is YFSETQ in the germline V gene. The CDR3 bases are TGCGCCAGCAGCTTGACTAGCCCTCAAGAGGCCCAGTACTTC. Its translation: CASSLTSPQEAQYF.

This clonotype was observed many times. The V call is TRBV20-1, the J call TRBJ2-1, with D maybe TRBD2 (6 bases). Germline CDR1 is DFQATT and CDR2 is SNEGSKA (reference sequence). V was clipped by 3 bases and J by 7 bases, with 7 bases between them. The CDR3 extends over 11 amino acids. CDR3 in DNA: TGCAGTGCTAGTGCGGGGAATGAGCAGTTCTTC. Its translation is CSASAGNEQFF.

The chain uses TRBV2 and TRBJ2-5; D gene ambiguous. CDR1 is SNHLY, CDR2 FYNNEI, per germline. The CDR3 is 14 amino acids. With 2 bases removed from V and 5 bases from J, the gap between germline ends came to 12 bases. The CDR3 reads CASSESLSTETQYF. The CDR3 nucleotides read TGTGCCAGCAGTGAAAGCCTCAGTACGGAGACCCAGTACTTC.

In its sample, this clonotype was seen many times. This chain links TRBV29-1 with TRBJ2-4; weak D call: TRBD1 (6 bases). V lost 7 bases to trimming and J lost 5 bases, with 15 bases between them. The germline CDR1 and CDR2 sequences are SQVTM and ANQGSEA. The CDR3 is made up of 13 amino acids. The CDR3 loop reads CSGSTGIENIQYF. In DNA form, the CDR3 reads TGCAGCGGCTCAACAGGGATTGAAAACATTCAGTACTTC.

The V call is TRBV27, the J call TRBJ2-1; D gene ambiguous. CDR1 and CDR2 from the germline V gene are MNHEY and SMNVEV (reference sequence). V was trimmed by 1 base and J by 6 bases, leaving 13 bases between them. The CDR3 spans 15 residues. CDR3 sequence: CASSLFGPSINEQFF. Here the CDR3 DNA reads TGTGCCAGCAGTTTATTTGGACCCTCCATCAATGAGCAGTTCTTC.

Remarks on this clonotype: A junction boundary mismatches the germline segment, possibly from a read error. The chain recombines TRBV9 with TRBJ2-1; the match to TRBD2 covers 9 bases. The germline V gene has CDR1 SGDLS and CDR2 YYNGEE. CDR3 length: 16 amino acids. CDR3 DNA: TGTGCCAGCAGCCTCGGACTAGCGAGCTCCTACAATGAGCACTTCTTC. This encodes CASSLGLASSYNEHFF.

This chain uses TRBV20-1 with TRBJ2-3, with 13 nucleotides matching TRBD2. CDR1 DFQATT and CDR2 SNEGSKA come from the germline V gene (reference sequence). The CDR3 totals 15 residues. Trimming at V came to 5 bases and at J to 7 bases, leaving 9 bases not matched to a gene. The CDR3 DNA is TGCAGTGCTGCCAGCGGACTAGCGGGAGTAAATACGCAGTATTTT. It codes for CSAASGLAGVNTQYF.

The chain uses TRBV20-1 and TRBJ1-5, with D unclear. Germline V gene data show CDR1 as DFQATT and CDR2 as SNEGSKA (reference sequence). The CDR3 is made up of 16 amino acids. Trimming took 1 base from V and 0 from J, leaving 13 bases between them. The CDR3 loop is CSARVSGSYSNQPQHF. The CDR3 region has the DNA TGCAGTGCTAGAGTATCGGGGTCTTATAGCAATCAGCCCCAGCATTTT.

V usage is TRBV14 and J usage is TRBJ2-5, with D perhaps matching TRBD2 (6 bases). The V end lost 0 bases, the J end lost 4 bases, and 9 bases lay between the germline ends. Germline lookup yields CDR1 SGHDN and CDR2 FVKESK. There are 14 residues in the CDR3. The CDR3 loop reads CASSQERRGETQYF. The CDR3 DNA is TGTGCCAGCAGCCAAGAGAGGAGGGGAGAGACCCAGTACTTC.

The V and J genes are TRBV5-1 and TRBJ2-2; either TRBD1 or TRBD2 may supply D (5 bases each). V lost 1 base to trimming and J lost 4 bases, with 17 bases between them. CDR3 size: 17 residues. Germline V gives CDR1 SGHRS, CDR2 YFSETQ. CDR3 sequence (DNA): TGCGCCAGCAGCTTGACCGCTAGCCCAAGGGGCACCGGGGAGCTGTTTTTT. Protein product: CASSLTASPRGTGELFF. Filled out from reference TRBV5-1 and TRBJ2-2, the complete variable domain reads KAGVTQTPRYLIKTRGQQVTLSCSPISGHRSVSWYQQTPGQGLQFLFEYFSETQRNKGNFPGRFSGRQFSNSRSEMNVSTLELGDSALYLCASSLTASPRGTGELFFGEGSRLTVL.

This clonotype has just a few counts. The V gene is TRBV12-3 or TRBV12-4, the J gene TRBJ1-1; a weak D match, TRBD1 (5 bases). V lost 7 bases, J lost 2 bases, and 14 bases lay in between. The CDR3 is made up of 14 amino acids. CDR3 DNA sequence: TGTGCCAGCATCCCAACAGGCTACAACACTGAAGCTTTCTTT. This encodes CASIPTGYNTEAFF.

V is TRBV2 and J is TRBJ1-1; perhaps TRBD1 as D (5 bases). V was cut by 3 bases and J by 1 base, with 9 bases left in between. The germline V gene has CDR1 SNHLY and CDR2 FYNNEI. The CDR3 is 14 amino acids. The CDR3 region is CASSDPRANTEAFF. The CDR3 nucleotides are TGTGCCAGCAGTGACCCCAGGGCGAACACTGAAGCTTTCTTT.

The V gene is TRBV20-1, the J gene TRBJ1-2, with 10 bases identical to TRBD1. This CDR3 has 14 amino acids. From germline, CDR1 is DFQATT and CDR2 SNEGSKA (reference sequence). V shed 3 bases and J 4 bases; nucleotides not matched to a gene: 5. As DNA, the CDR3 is TGCAGTGCTAGTTCGGACAGGGGGATCTATGGCTACACCTTC. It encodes CSASSDRGIYGYTF.

The CDR3 DNA follows: TGTGCCAGCAGTTTATTAGTAGCGGGAGGGCCACGGGAGCAGTTCTTC. Encoded protein: CASSLLVAGGPREQFF. The V gene is TRBV27, the J gene TRBJ2-1, with 11 nucleotides matching TRBD2. The germline CDR1 and CDR2 sequences are MNHEY and SMNVEV (reference sequence). The CDR3 contains 16 residues. The trim removed 1 base at V and 10 bases at J, leaving 9 bases unmatched.

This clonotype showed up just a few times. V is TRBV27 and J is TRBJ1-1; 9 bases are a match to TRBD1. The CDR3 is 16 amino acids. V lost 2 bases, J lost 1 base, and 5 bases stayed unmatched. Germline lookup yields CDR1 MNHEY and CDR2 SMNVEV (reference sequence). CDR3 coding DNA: TGTGCCAGCAGTTTACTTCCGGGACAGGGGAACACTGAAGCTTTCTTT. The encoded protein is CASSLLPGQGNTEAFF.

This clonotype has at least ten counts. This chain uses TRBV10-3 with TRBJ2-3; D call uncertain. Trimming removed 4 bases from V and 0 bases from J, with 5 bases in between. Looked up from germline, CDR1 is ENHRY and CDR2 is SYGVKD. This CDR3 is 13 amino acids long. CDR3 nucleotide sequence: TGTGCCATCAGTGGGGTGAGCACAGATACGCAGTATTTT. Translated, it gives CAISGVSTDTQYF.

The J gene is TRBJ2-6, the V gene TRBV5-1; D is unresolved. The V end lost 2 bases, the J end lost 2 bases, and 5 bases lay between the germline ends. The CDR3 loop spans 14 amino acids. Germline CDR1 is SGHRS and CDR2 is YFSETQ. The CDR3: CASSFAPGANVLTF. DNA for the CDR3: TGCGCCAGCAGCTTTGCTCCTGGGGCCAACGTCCTGACTTTC.

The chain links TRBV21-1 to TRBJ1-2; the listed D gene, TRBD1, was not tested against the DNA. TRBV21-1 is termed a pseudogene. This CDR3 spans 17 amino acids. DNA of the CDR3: TGTGCCAGCAGCGCCCCTGGACAGCACGCGCTCAACTATGGCTACACCTTC. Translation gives CASSAPGQHALNYGYTF.

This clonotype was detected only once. The CDR3 here is CASSASGTTTYNEQYF. In nucleotides, the CDR3 is TGTGCCAGCAGCGCCTCCGGGACTACAACCTACAATGAGCAGTACTTC. V usage is TRBV7-9 and J usage is TRBJ2-1; 7 bases fit TRBD2. TRBJ2-7 matches the DNA end more closely, so the J call is doubtful. Germline CDR1 reads SEHNR; CDR2 reads FQNEAQ (reference sequence). The CDR3 covers 16 residues.

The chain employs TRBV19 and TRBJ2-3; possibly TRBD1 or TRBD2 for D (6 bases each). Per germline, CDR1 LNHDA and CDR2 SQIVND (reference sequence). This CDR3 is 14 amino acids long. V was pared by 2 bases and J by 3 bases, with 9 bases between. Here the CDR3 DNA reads TGTGCCAGTAGTATACAGGGGAGGACAGATACGCAGTATTTT. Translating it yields CASSIQGRTDTQYF.

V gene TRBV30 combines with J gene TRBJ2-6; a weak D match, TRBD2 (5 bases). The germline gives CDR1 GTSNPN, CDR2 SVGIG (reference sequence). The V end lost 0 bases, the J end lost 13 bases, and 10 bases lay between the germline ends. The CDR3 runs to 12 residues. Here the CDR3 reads CAWSVRGGVLTF. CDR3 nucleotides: TGTGCCTGGAGTGTACGGGGTGGGGTCCTGACTTTC.

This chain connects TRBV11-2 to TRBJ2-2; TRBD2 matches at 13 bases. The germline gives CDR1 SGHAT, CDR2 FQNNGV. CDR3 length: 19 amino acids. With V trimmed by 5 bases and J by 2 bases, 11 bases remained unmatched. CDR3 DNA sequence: TGTGCCAGCAGCCTGTACCTACTAGCGGGAGGGCTAAACACCGGGGAGCTGTTTTTT. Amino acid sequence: CASSLYLLAGGLNTGELFF.

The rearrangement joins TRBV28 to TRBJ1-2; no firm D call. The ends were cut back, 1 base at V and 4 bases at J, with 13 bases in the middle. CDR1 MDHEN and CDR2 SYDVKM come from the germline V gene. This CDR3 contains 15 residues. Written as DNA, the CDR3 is TGTGCCAGCAGTTTATCCAAGGACTTTCTCTATGGCTACACCTTC. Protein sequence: CASSLSKDFLYGYTF.

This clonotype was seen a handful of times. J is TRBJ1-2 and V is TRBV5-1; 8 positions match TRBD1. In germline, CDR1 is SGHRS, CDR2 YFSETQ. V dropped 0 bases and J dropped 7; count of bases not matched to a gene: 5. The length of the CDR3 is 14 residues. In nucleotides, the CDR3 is TGCGCCAGCAGCTTGGGACAGGGGAGTTCTGGCTACACCTTC. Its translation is CASSLGQGSSGYTF.

The CDR3 protein is CASSSYGAYEQYF. The CDR3 DNA reads TGTGCCAGCAGTTCTTATGGGGCCTACGAGCAGTACTTC. This chain uses TRBV28 with TRBJ2-7; no firm D call. V was trimmed by 4 bases and J by 2 bases, leaving 9 bases between them. The CDR3 consists of 13 residues. Germline CDR1 and CDR2: MDHEN and SYDVKM.